These 2 T cell receptor beta chains originate from one sample sequenced in a study of T cells expressing NK-cell markers. TCRdb reprocessed the 5' RACE reads and reports one entry per CDR3 protein, with no DNA. The sample has 350,000 to 400,000 distinct CDR3 sequences. Sequenced material: blood T cells: a sorted CD56 or NKG2C T cell subset, CD4+ or CD8+ T cells, or bulk PBMC T cells (not recorded which). The receptors were sampled from a woman aged 45-65 years in good health.

The chain links TRBV7-8 to TRBJ2-1; TCRdb picks TRBD2, but there is no DNA to check that call. CDR3 length: 15 residues. CDR1 and CDR2 from the germline V gene are SGHVS and FQNEAQ. Here the CDR3 reads CASSLSGRGQGEQFF.

V gene TRBV12-3 or TRBV12-4 combines with J gene TRBJ1-5. There are 13 residues in the CDR3. This CDR3 is CASRQNSNQPQHF.